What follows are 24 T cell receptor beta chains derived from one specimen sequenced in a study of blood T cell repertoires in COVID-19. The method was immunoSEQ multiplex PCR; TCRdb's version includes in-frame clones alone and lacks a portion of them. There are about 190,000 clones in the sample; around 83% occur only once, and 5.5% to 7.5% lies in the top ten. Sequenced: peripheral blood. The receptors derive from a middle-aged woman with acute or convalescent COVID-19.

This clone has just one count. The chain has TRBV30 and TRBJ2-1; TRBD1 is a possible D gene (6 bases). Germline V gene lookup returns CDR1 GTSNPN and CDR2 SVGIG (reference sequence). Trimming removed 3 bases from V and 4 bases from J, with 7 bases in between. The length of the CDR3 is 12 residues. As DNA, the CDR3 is TGTGCCTGGAGGGACAGTTACAATGAGCAGTTCTTC. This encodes CAWRDSYNEQFF. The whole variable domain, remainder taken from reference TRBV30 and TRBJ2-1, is SQTIHQWPATLVQPVGSPLSLECTVEGTSNPNLYWYRQAAGRGLQLLFYSVGIGQISSEVPQNLSASRPQDRQFILSSKKLLLSDSGFYLCAWRDSYNEQFFGPGTRLTVL.

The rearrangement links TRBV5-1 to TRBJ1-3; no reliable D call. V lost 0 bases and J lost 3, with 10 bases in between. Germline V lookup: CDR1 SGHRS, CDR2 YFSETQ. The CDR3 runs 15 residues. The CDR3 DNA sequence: TGCGCCAGCAGCTTGGCCGTGACGGGTGGAAACACCATATATTTT. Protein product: CASSLAVTGGNTIYF.

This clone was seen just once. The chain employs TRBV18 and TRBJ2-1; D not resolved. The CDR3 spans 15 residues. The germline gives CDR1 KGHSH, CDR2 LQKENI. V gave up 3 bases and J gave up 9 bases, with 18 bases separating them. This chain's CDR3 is CASSPQPPGPGEQFF. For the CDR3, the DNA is TGTGCCAGCTCACCCCAACCTCCGGGTCCGGGTGAGCAGTTCTTC. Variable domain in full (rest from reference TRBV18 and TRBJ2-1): NAGVMQNPRHLVRRRGQEARLRCSPMKGHSHVYWYRQLPEEGLKFMVYLQKENIIDESGMPKERFSAEFPKEGPSILRIQQVVRGDSAAYFCASSPQPPGPGEQFFGPGTRLTVL.

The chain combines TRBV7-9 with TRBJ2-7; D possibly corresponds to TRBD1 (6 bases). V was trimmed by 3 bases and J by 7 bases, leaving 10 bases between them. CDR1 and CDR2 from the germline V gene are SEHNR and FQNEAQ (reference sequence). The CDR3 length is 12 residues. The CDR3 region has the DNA TGTGCCAGCAGCTTTTCAGGGGTTGAGCAGTACTTC. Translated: CASSFSGVEQYF.

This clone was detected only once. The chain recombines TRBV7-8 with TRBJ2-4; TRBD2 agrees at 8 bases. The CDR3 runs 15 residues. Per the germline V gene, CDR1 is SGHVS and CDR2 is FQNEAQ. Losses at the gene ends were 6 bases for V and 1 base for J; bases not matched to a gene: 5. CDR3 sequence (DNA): TGTGCCAGCAGAAGCGGGAGTGGGGCCAAAAACATTCAGTACTTC. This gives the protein CASRSGSGAKNIQYF.

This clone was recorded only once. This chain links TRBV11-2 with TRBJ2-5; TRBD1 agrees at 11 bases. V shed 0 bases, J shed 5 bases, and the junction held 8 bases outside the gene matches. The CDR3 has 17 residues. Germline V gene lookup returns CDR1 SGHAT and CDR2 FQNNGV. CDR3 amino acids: CASSLEWTGGASETQYF. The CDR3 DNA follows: TGTGCCAGCAGCTTAGAATGGACAGGGGGCGCCTCGGAGACCCAGTACTTC.

The CDR3 nucleotides read TGTGCCAGTAGTACCCGGTGGACAGGGAGTTTGGCCAAAAACATTCAGTACTTC. Translating it yields CASSTRWTGSLAKNIQYF. The chain carries TRBV19 and TRBJ2-4; TRBD1 matches at 8 bases. The length of the CDR3 is 18 residues. J lost 1 base, V lost 4 bases, and 12 bases had no gene match. The germline V gene has CDR1 LNHDA and CDR2 SQIVND (reference sequence). Full variable domain (remainder filled in from reference TRBV19 and TRBJ2-4): DGGITQSPKYLFRKEGQNVTLSCEQNLNHDAMYWYRQDPGQGLRLIYYSQIVNDFQKGDIAEGYSVSREKKESFPLTVTSAQKNPTAFYLCASSTRWTGSLAKNIQYFGAGTRLSVL.

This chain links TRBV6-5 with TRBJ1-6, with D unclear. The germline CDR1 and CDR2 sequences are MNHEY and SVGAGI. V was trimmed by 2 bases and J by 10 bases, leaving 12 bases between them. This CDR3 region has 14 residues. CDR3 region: CASSYMVRGSPLHF. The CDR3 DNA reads TGTGCCAGCAGTTACATGGTTCGCGGCTCACCCCTCCACTTT.

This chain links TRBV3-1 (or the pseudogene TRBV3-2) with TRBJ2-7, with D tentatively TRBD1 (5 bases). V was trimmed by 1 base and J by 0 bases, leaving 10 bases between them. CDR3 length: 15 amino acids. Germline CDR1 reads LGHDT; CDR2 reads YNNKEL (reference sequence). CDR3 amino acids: CASSQAPGNSYEQYF. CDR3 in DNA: TGTGCCAGCAGCCAAGCCCCAGGGAACTCCTACGAGCAGTACTTC.

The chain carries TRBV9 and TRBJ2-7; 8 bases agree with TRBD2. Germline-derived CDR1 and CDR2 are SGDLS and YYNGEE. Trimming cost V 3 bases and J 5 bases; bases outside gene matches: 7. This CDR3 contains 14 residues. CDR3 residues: CASSGQRESDEQYF. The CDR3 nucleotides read TGTGCCAGCAGCGGTCAGCGGGAGTCGGACGAGCAGTACTTC.

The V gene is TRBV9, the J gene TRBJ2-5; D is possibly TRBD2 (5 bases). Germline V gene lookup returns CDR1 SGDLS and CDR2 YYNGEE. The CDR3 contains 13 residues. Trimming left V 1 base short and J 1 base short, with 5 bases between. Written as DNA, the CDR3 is TGTGCCAGCAGCGTACTAGCCCAAGAGACCCAGTACTTC. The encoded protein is CASSVLAQETQYF.

The CDR3 region is CASSPDTSYEQYF. The DNA of the CDR3 is TGTGCCAGCTCACCCGACACATCCTACGAGCAGTACTTC. The gene calls are TRBV18 and TRBJ2-7; D not certain. V dropped 3 bases and J dropped 1 base, with 7 bases sitting between them. The CDR3 totals 13 residues. The germline V gene encodes CDR1 KGHSH and CDR2 LQKENI.

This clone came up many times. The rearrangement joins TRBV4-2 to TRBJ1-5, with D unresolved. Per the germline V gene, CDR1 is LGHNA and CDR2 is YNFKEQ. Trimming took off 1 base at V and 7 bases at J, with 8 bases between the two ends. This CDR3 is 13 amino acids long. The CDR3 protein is CASSQGSEQPQHF. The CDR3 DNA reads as TGTGCCAGCAGCCAAGGATCCGAGCAGCCCCAGCATTTT.

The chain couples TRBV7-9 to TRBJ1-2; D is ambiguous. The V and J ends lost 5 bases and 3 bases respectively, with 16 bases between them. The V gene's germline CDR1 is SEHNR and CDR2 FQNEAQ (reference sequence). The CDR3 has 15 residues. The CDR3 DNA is TGTGCCAGCAGCCACGCCCTTGGGCCTCACTATGGCTACACCTTC. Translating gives CASSHALGPHYGYTF.

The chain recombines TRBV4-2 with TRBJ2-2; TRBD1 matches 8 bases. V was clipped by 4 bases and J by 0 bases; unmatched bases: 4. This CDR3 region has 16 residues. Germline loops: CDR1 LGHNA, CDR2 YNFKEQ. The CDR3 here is CASSRGQGPNTGELFF. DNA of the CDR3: TGTGCCAGCAGCCGTGGACAGGGCCCGAACACCGGGGAGCTGTTTTTT.

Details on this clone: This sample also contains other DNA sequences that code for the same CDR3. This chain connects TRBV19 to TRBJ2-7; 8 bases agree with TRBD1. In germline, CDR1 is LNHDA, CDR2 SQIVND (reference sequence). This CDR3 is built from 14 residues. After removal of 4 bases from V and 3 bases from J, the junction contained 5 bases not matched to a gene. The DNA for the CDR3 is TGTGCCAGTAGTACCACCGGACAGGGCTACGAGCAGTACTTC. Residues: CASSTTGQGYEQYF.

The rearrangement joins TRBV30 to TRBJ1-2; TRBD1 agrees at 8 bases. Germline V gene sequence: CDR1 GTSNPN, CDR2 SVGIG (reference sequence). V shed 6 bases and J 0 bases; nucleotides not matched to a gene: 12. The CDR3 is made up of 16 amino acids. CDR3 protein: CACGRDRPTSNYGYTF. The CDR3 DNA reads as TGTGCCTGTGGACGGGACAGGCCCACCTCTAACTATGGCTACACCTTC. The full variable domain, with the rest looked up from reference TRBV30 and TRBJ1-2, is SQTIHQWPATLVQPVGSPLSLECTVEGTSNPNLYWYRQAAGRGLQLLFYSVGIGQISSEVPQNLSASRPQDRQFILSSKKLLLSDSGFYLCACGRDRPTSNYGYTFGSGTRLTVV.

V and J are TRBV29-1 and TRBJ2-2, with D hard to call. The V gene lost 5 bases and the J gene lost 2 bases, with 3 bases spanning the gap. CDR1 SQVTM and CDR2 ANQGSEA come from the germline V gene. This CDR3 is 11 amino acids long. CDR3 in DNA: TGCAGCGTTCCAAACACCGGGGAGCTGTTTTTT. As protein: CSVPNTGELFF.

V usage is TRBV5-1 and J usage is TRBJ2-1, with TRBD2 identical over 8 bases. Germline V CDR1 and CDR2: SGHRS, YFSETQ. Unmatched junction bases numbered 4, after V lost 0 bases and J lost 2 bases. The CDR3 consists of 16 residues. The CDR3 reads CASSLAAGGPYNEQFF. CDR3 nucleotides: TGCGCCAGCAGCTTGGCCGCGGGGGGCCCCTACAATGAGCAGTTCTTC.

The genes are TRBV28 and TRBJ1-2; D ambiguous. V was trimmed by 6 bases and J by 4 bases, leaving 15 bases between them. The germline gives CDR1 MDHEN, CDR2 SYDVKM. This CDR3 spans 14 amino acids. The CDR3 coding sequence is TGTGCCAGCAGCCCCGCTGGGAGAACCTATGGCTACACCTTC. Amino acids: CASSPAGRTYGYTF.

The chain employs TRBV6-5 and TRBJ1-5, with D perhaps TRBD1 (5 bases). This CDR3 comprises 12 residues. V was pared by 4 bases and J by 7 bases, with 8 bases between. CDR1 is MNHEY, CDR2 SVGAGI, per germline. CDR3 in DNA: TGTGCCAGCAGTTCCCAGGGACAGCCCCAGCATTTT. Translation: CASSSQGQPQHF.

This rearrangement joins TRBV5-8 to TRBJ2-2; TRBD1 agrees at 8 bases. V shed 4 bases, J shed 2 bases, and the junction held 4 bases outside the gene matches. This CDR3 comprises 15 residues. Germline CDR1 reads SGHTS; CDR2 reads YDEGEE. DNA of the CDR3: TGTGCCAGCAGCCCCAGGGGGCGCAACACCGGGGAGCTGTTTTTT. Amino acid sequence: CASSPRGRNTGELFF.

For the CDR3, the DNA is TGTGCCACCAGCAGAGGCAGGGGCCTGAACACCGGGGAGCTGTTTTTT. The encoded protein is CATSRGRGLNTGELFF. V usage is TRBV15 and J usage is TRBJ2-2, with D perhaps TRBD1 (6 bases). The CDR3 is 16 residues long. Germline CDR1 is LNHNV and CDR2 is YYDKDF (reference sequence). Trimming stripped 1 base from V and 1 base from J, with 10 bases between.

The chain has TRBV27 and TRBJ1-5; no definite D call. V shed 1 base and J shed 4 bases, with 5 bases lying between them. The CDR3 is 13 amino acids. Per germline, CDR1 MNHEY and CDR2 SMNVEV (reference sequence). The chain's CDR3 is CASSLYPNQPQHF. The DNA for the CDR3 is TGTGCCAGCAGTTTATATCCAAATCAGCCCCAGCATTTT.